This T cell receptor (beta chain) was recovered during a study of blood T cell repertoires in COVID-19. The wider study: Donors in the United States, Italy and Spain gave samples during acute or convalescent COVID-19.

Participant age was roughly 18 to 89 years, and participants resided in roughly 25 US areas. Cohort 3 donors were reported recovered after two negative PCRs, clearance, or symptom resolution. Assay: immunoSEQ multiplex PCR; the TCRdb copy retains only in-frame clones and omits some. Of about 160,000 clones listed, approximately 80% are singletons. This receptor was obtained from a man between 40 and 49 years old who had recovered from COVID-19. The sample consisted of PBMCs or T cells enriched from blood (not recorded which).

The CDR3, as DNA: TGTGCCAGCAGCCTAGGGCAGCGGGGTCCCAGCACAGATACGCAGTATTTT. It codes for CASSLGQRGPSTDTQYF. The rearrangement joins TRBV27 to TRBJ2-3; TRBD2 matches at 7 bases. CDR3 length: 17 residues. V was clipped by 6 bases and J by 0 bases; unmatched bases: 12. The germline V gene has CDR1 MNHEY and CDR2 SMNVEV (reference sequence).